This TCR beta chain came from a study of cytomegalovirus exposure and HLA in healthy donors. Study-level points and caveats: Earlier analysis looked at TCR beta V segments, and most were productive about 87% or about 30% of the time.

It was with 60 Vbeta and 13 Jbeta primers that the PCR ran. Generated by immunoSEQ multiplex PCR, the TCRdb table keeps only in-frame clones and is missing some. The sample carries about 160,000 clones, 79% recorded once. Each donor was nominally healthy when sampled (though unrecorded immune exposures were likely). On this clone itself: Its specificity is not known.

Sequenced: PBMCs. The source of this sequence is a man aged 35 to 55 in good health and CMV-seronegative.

This chain's CDR3 is CASSLSLGELFF. In DNA form, the CDR3 reads TGTGCCAGCAGCTTGTCACTCGGGGAGCTGTTTTTT. V and J are TRBV5-6 and TRBJ2-2; D not certain. Between the trimmed V and J ends, which lost 1 base and 7 bases, there was a span of 5 bases. Germline V lookup: CDR1 SGHDT, CDR2 YYEEEE. The CDR3 spans 12 residues.